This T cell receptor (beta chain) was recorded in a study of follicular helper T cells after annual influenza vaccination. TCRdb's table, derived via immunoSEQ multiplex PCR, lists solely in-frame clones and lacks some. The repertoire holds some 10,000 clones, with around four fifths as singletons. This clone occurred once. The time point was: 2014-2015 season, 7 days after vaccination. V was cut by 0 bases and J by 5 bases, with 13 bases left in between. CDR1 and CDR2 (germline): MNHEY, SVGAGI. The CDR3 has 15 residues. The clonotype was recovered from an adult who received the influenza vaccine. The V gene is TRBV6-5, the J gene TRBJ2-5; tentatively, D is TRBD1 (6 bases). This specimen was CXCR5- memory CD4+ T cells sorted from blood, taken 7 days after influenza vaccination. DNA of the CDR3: TGTGCCAGCAGTTACTCCGACAGGTCGCTTGAGACCCAGTACTTC. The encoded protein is CASSYSDRSLETQYF.